This T cell receptor beta chain was sequenced in a study of blood T cell repertoires in COVID-19 (dated by TCRdb to the early 2020s). Context from the whole study: Samples from collaborators originated in the United States, Italy and Spain and spanned both the acute and convalescent phases of COVID-19. The samples were drawn from the first 160 participants of the ongoing ImmuneRACE study and from some 1,300 subjects provided by 6 global collaborators. A de-identified subject ID, COVID-19 status, age in years and sex were almost always included in the sample metadata. The material from the prospective study consisted of cDNA or gDNA derived from T cells, B-cell-depleted T cells, or PBMCs. Deeply sampled blood TCRbeta repertoires from subjects exposed to, actively infected with, or recovered from COVID-19 were included in the dataset. The repertoires were made available in a free public database intended to serve as a resource for research on the immune response to SARS-CoV-2. Where available, HLA class I and class II types were taken from metadata supplied by the sample provider and were not determined by assay-based typing. What the research found in general, with its limitations: The quantity of clinical and demographic metadata differed by source and by participant and was supplied without curation.

TCRbeta CDR3 regions were amplified from genomic DNA by means of the immunoSEQ Assay, a bias-controlled multiplex PCR. The paper's processing steps were these. Nucleated cell counts per sample were estimated from amplification of reference gene primers within the assay. To quantify the absolute abundance of each unique TCRbeta CDR3 rearrangement, sequence reads were collapsed and filtered. For each sample, productive Simpson clonality was calculated as the square root of Simpson's diversity index over productive rearrangements. Not all clones reach the TCRdb copy of this immuneACCESS table, which keeps in-frame sequences only. Checked studies attribute under half of the gap to unresolved V genes and leave the rest unexplained. The D gene and trimming were derived from the DNA, and the V and J assignments and clone size from that table. This sample holds about 150,000 clones; 80% to 85% were observed only once. The ten largest make up 2.5% to 3% of the sample.

Collaborating institutions collected whole blood in K2EDTA tubes following their own protocols. For TCRbeta analysis, collaborator samples were shipped as frozen whole blood, as isolated PBMCs, or as DNA extracted from either sample type. In regard to this clone: The clone's antigen remains unknown. Base qualities are missing; no much larger clone stands one base away.

This sequence was found in a woman aged 55-70 years with acute or convalescent COVID-19. The sample was peripheral blood.

The nucleotide sequence is TGTGCCAGCAGTTACGCAGGGTCACACGGCTACACCTTC. This sequence encodes CASSYAGSHGYTF. In this chain, TRBV6-2 or TRBV6-3 is recombined with TRBJ1-2, and TRBD1 may be the D gene, going by 5 matching bases. Cut back by 2 bases and 8 bases, the V and J ends lie 12 bases apart. Via the germline V gene, CDR1 is MNHEY and CDR2 SVGEGT. The CDR3 contains 13 residues, cysteine and phenylalanine counted. The read is trimmed to its CDR3 DNA, 39 bases read in frame from base 1.